This T cell receptor beta chain was obtained from a study of T cells in Graves' hyperthyroidism and ophthalmopathy. The PBMCs were sourced from fresh peripheral blood (approximately 9.6 ml). Authors of the study amplified TCR beta CDR3 regions from RNA transcripts. The HTBI set primed first-round TCR CDR3 RT-PCR. TCRdb analysed the multiplex PCR reads with MiXCR anew, one entry per CDR3 protein. The repertoire has 300,000 to 400,000 distinct CDR3 sequences, over 20% of them found once; the top ten carry roughly 52%. In this sample, this clonotype turned up many times. There are 15 residues in the CDR3. Germline V lookup: CDR1 MDHEN, CDR2 SYDVKM. V shed 3 bases and J shed 0 bases, with 9 bases lying between them.

This TCR derives from a woman aged 45-65 years with Graves' hyperthyroidism. The V and J genes are TRBV28 and TRBJ1-5; TRBD1 might be the D (5 bases). Source material: blood. CDR3 in amino acids: CASSFSGGSNQPQHF. The CDR3 DNA is TGTGCCAGCAGTTTTTCGGGGGGTAGCAATCAGCCCCAGCATTTT.